This T cell receptor beta chain is from a study of shared clonotypes between healthy human individuals. The overall study: Plates per donor: three CD4 naive, three CD4 memory, two CD8 naive, one CD8 memory.

The data were produced by immunoSEQ multiplex PCR, yet TCRdb's version contains in-frame clones alone and is incomplete. The repertoire holds around 1,000,000 clones, with 77% as singletons. This CDR3 has 15 residues. CDR1 is SGHRS, CDR2 YFSETQ, per germline. The ends were cut back, 1 base at V and 3 bases at J, with 12 bases in the middle. This sequence originates from a man aged 18 to 29 in good health. Some clones in this sample may be carry-over from other donors' samples. The sequenced sample was memory CD4+ T cells from PBMCs. This sample's subset: CD45RA-negative fraction. V usage is TRBV5-1 and J usage is TRBJ2-3; maybe TRBD1 (6 bases). The CDR3 DNA sequence: TGCGCCAGCAGCTTGCTGCAGGGGACGACAGATACGCAGTATTTT. This translates into CASSLLQGTTDTQYF.